The rows below give T cell receptor beta chains drawn from one sample of a study of post-analysis software for immune sequencing data. One entry per CDR3 protein, called by TCRdb with MiXCR from the PCR reads. The data contain some 690,000 distinct CDR3 sequences, 55% to 60% of them singletons. Sequenced: blood. These receptors were taken from a girl aged 2-10 years with multiple sclerosis. Both conserved end residues are part of each CDR3. Each record gives: J gene, clone size, D gene, V gene, CDR3 protein, CDR3 DNA. The D gene is left open where the match is weak. Clone size is given for some rows only: seen once, a few or many times, or a class if the clone is expanded.

TRBJ2-7 - TRBD2 TRBV7-8 CASSLVAGLAAYEQYF TGTGCCAGCAGCTTAGTTGCCGGACTAGCGGCCTACGAGCAGTACTTC
TRBJ2-3 - TRBD1 TRBV14 CASSQPGQSTDTQYF TGTGCCAGCAGCCAGCCGGGACAGAGCACAGATACGCAGTATTTT
TRBJ1-2 - - TRBV11-2 CASSLDQAVLVSVGYTF TGTGCCAGCAGCTTAGACCAGGCCGTGCTGGTTTCGGTTGGCTACACCTTC
TRBJ2-5 - - TRBV6-5 CASSYSTLSNQETQYF TGTGCCAGCAGTTACTCGACGTTGTCGAACCAAGAGACCCAGTACTTC
TRBJ2-6 - TRBD2 TRBV30 CAWSVGGAGANVLTF TGTGCCTGGAGTGTGGGAGGGGCCGGGGCCAACGTCCTGACTTTC
TRBJ2-1 few TRBD2 TRBV5-1 CASSLGLAGGREQFF TGCGCCAGCAGCCTAGGACTAGCGGGAGGGCGTGAGCAGTTCTTC
TRBJ2-2 - TRBD2 TRBV10-3 CATRERELSGELFF TGTGCCACCAGGGAGCGGGAGCTGAGCGGGGAGCTGTTTTTT
TRBJ1-4 few TRBD1 TRBV5-1 CASSGGTAKGEKLFF TGCGCCAGCAGCGGAGGGACAGCTAAGGGTGAAAAACTGTTTTTT
TRBJ2-3 - TRBD2 TRBV6-5 CASSYSSGSADTRYF TGTGCCAGCAGTTACTCTAGCGGGAGTGCAGATACGCGGTATTTT
TRBJ2-3 - - TRBV7-8 CASTPVPAGNTDTQYF TGTGCCAGCACCCCAGTACCGGCAGGCAACACAGATACGCAGTATTTT
TRBJ1-5 - TRBD1 TRBV5-1 CASREEPGQGYQPQHF TGCGCCAGCAGAGAAGAGCCGGGACAGGGTTATCAGCCCCAGCATTTT
TRBJ2-2 few - TRBV29-1 CSAPDRNTGELFF TGCAGCGCCCCCGACAGGAACACCGGGGAGCTGTTTTTT
TRBJ2-1 - - TRBV7-9 CASSSQRFYNEQFF TGTGCCAGCAGCTCTCAGCGGTTCTACAATGAGCAGTTCTTC
TRBJ2-5 - TRBD2 TRBV10-3 CAISEVAGGPRETQYF TGTGCCATCAGTGAGGTAGCGGGAGGGCCTAGGGAGACCCAGTACTTC
TRBJ2-2 - TRBD2 TRBV5-5 CASSLGAGGHTGELFF TGTGCCAGCAGCTTGGGAGCGGGGGGGCACACCGGGGAGCTGTTTTTT